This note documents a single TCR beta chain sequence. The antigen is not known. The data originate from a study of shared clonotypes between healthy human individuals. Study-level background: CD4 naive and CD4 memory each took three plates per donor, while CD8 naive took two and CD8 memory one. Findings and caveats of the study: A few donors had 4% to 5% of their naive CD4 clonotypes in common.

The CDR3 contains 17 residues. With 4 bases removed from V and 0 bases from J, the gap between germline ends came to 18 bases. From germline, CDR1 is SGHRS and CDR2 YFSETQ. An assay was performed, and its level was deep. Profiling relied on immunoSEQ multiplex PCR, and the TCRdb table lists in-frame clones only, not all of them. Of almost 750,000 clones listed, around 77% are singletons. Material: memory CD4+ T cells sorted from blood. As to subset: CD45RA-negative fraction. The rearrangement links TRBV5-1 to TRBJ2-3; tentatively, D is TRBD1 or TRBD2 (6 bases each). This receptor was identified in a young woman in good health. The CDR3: CASSPRRGTLSTDTQYF. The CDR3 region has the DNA TGCGCCAGCAGCCCAAGGAGGGGGACATTAAGCACAGATACGCAGTATTTT.